A single sample gave rise to the 3 T cell receptor beta chains below, sequenced in a study of cytomegalovirus exposure and HLA in healthy donors. Primers for the PCR totalled 60 Vbeta and 13 Jbeta. Here immunoSEQ multiplex PCR was the method, and the copy in TCRdb shows in-frame clones only, minus some. The sample consists of 150,000 to 200,000 clones, roughly 80% of them appearing once. Sequences were obtained from PBMCs. All receptors come from a woman in her twenties or thirties in good health and CMV-seropositive.

The chain has TRBV18 and TRBJ1-2; possibly TRBD1 for D (5 bases). Trimming removed 3 bases from V and 5 bases from J, with 10 bases in between. The CDR3 has 13 amino acids. Germline values: CDR1 KGHSH, CDR2 LQKENI. This chain's CDR3 is CASSPRVEYGYTF. CDR3 sequence (DNA): TGTGCCAGCTCACCCAGGGTGGAATATGGCTACACCTTC. The full variable domain, with the rest looked up from reference TRBV18 and TRBJ1-2, is NAGVMQNPRHLVRRRGQEARLRCSPMKGHSHVYWYRQLPEEGLKFMVYLQKENIIDESGMPKERFSAEFPKEGPSILRIQQVVRGDSAAYFCASSPRVEYGYTFGSGTRLTVV.

The chain employs TRBV2 and TRBJ2-1; 9 nucleotides agree with TRBD1. The CDR3 is made up of 15 amino acids. The germline CDR1 and CDR2 sequences are SNHLY and FYNNEI. V was clipped by 4 bases and J by 3 bases; unmatched bases: 4. CDR3 amino acids: CASSVGQGSYNEQFF. Written as DNA, the CDR3 is TGTGCCAGCAGTGTAGGACAGGGGAGCTACAATGAGCAGTTCTTC.

This chain joins TRBV5-1 and TRBJ1-1, with D perhaps TRBD1 (6 bases). The CDR3 totals 13 residues. V shed 1 base and J shed 4 bases, with 8 bases lying between them. From germline, CDR1 is SGHRS and CDR2 YFSETQ. The CDR3 region has the DNA TGCGCCAGCAGCTTGCAGGGGAGCACTGAAGCTTTCTTT. It is translated as CASSLQGSTEAFF.